What follows is one T cell receptor (beta chain) and its context. This clone was observed a few times. Which antigen it targets is not known. Base qualities are not recorded, but no much larger clone differs from it by a single base. From the cysteine up to the phenylalanine, the CDR3 has a length of 13 residues. Only CDR3 DNA is held: 39 bases, read in frame from base 1. The CDR1 and CDR2 encoded by the germline V gene are MNHNS and SASEGT. V is clipped by 6 bases and J by 2 bases, and the sequence between their germline boundaries is 9 bases long. The sample is drawn from a study of beta chain features in type 1 diabetes (dated by TCRdb to 2016 to 2019). In the study overall: Mean age, gender distribution, total cell number and subset yield were not different between patients and healthy donors. A total of roughly 98,000,000 sorted cells were examined across all samples, and RNA yield correlated strongly with the number of cells per subset. In the study, recently diagnosed type 1 diabetes patients and matched healthy donors were compared on the TCRB repertoires of their sorted circulating CD4+ T cell subsets. Regulatory and stem cell-like memory subsets were isolated from only 8 patients and roughly eight healthy donors, whereas naive and central memory subsets came from all 30 or so donors.

Overall study outcomes, separate from this receptor: Because cDNA rather than genomic DNA was sequenced, highly expressing activated cells could have been over-represented, although no difference in activation and CD3 levels was found between groups. At VDJ recombination sites, type 1 diabetes patients had fewer insertions and more deleted nucleotides, which implies abnormalities in thymic rearrangement. Type 1 diabetes patients showed a moderate but significant shortening of TCRB CDR3 length in all four CD4+ subsets. Shorter templates might be favored by PCR, yet because patient and control samples were amplified and corrected together, any such skew would affect both groups equally. The naive, central memory and regulatory TCRB repertoires appeared to resemble one another more closely among patients than among healthy donors. HLA sub-analyses involved small numbers of individuals, so any influence of HLA type on TCRB rearrangement remained unresolved.

Each donor gave one peripheral blood draw, approximately 110 mL on average, collected into heparinised tubes. Using a panel that included CD45RO, CCR7, CD25, CD127, CD95 and CD27, naive, central memory, regulatory and stem cell-like memory CD4+ T cells were sorted on a BD FACSAria II. Every sorted population had a purity above 95%. PBMCs were isolated immediately by Lymphoprep density gradient centrifugation and stained directly without culture. So that batch effects would be minimized, each experiment stained and sorted samples in pairs, pairing one healthy donor with one patient. The entire isolated RNA was reverse transcribed using the High Capacity cDNA Reverse Transcription Kit, and thus expressed TCRB transcripts were sequenced. Deep immunoSEQ sequencing was applied to naive, central memory and regulatory T cell samples, giving an average of around 3.8 million total reads per sample. Sorted cells were lysed in RLT buffer, and RNA was extracted using DNase-treated RNeasy Micro or Mini kits according to cell number. To prevent cross-contamination, every cell subset was processed on its own, while patient and healthy donor samples were processed together. The immunoSEQ multiplex PCR was used to amplify TCRB sequences from cDNA, generating 87-bp fragments that spanned the CDR3 region. The amplicons were sequenced using the Illumina HiSeq platform. In the paper's pipeline: PCR bias was computationally corrected using synthetic template baselines, reads within Hamming distance 2 were collapsed, and singletons that could not be merged were discarded. Reads were aligned against IMGT to assign V, D and J genes, CDR3 length and insertions or deletions at six rearrangement sites. Within each subset, clonotype counts were normalized to sorted cell number, and only after that were true diversity and Gini coefficients computed with the tcR R package. Repertoire sharing was quantified using the overlap coefficient calculated on TCRB nucleotide sequences. Out-of-frame TCRB sequences from naive cells were analyzed as a proxy for the pre-selection repertoire. Not all clones reach the TCRdb copy of this immuneACCESS table, which keeps in-frame sequences only. Checked studies attribute under half of the gap to unresolved V genes and leave the rest unexplained. V, J and clone size were drawn from that table, and D and trimming were deduced from the DNA. In this sample the table shows hundreds of thousands of clones, roughly 13% of which occur a single time. The top ten clones comprise approximately 0.021% of the sample.

The sequenced sample consisted of naive CD4+ T cells from blood. Read against the paper, the sample's cell subset or site label means: true naive CD4+ T cells. The receptor was derived from a man between 18 and 35 years old with type 1 diabetes. Recombination linked TRBV6-1 to TRBJ2-3, with the D gene uncertain. The nucleotides read TGTGCCAGCAGCTCCCCCCCCACAGATACGCAGTATTTT. It translates to CASSSPPTDTQYF.